One T cell receptor (beta chain) is described in this entry. At one of its ends the junction is not consistent with the germline gene, which may arise from a read error. This sample is part of a study of blood T cell repertoires in COVID-19. In the study overall: Both acute and convalescent COVID-19 samples were obtained from the United States, Italy and Spain.

There are 15 residues in the CDR3. Per the germline V gene, CDR1 is SQVTM and CDR2 is ANQGSEA. Authors' data handling: Reference gene primer amplification gave nucleated cell count estimates. Libraries were prepared by immunoSEQ multiplex PCR; TCRdb keeps only in-frame clonotypes and omits some of them. V and J calls and clone size come straight from that table; D and trimming were deduced from the DNA. This table holds 350,000 or so clones, around four fifths found once. This chain uses TRBV29-1 with TRBJ2-2; TRBD2 aligns across 9 bases. The source material was peripheral blood. The sequence was collected from a man aged 25 to 45 with active or convalescent COVID-19. CDR3 DNA sequence: TGCAGCGTTGATAGGAGCGGGGGGAACGCCGGGGAGCTGTTTTTT. Translating it yields CSVDRSGGNAGELFF.